What follows are 31 T cell receptor beta chains derived from one specimen sequenced in a study of shared clonotypes between healthy human individuals. Only in-frame clones appear in the TCRdb table, and some are missing; sequencing was by immunoSEQ multiplex PCR. The sample yields 2 million to 3 million clones, 80% to 95% seen once. Material for sequencing was naive CD4+ T cells from PBMCs. Subset described: CD45RA+ positively selected. These receptors originate from a man aged 18 to 29 in good health. Some clones in this sample may be carry-over from other donors' samples.

The chain couples TRBV6-5 to TRBJ2-5; 7 bases fit TRBD1. With 2 bases clipped from V and 5 bases from J, the junction kept 5 bases outside the gene matches. Germline assignment: CDR1 MNHEY and CDR2 SVGAGI. The CDR3 has 14 amino acids. CDR3 DNA sequence: TGTGCCAGCAGTTACAACAGGGGACAGGAGACCCAGTACTTC. This translates into CASSYNRGQETQYF.

A note on this clone: Other DNA sequences in this sample translate to the same CDR3. V is TRBV29-1 and J is TRBJ2-5, with 8 positions matching TRBD1. Trimming removed 4 bases from V and 3 bases from J; junction bases left unmatched: 4. The CDR3 totals 13 residues. Germline lookup yields CDR1 SQVTM and CDR2 ANQGSEA. This CDR3 is CSVGGTGKETQYF. DNA of the CDR3: TGCAGCGTTGGGGGGACAGGCAAAGAGACCCAGTACTTC. The full variable domain, in which reference TRBV29-1 and TRBJ2-5 provide the parts outside the CDR3, is SAVISQKPSRDICQRGTSLTIQCQVDSQVTMMFWYRQQPGQSLTLIATANQGSEATYESGFVIDKFPISRPNLTFSTLTVSNMSPEDSSIYLCSVGGTGKETQYFGPGTRLLVL.

The table lists this clone with a few counts. The genes are TRBV10-2 and TRBJ2-1, with unresolved D. This CDR3 region has 11 residues. The ends were cut back, 2 bases at V and 8 bases at J, with 4 bases in the middle. CDR1 is WSHSY, CDR2 SAAADI, per germline. This CDR3 is CASSELDEQFF. DNA for the CDR3: TGCGCCAGCAGTGAGCTAGATGAGCAGTTCTTC.

The chain carries TRBV11-2 and TRBJ2-7; D is perhaps TRBD1 or TRBD2 (5 bases each). This CDR3 has 16 amino acids. The germline V and J ends were trimmed by 1 base and 1 base, with 14 bases remaining between them. The germline V gene has CDR1 SGHAT and CDR2 FQNNGV. CDR3 in amino acids: CASSLGTGTVSYEQYF. The CDR3 nucleotides read TGTGCCAGCAGCTTAGGGACCGGGACGGTATCCTACGAGCAGTACTTC.

In nucleotides, the CDR3 is TGCGCCAGCAGCTTGTCAGGGGGCGCTTATGGCTACACCTTC. It translates to CASSLSGGAYGYTF. This chain links TRBV5-1 with TRBJ1-2, with 8 bases lining up with TRBD1. The V and J ends lost 1 base and 5 bases, in that order; junction bases with no gene match: 4. This CDR3 has 14 residues. CDR1 SGHRS and CDR2 YFSETQ come from the germline V gene.

The chain is built from TRBV21-1 and TRBJ2-3; no DNA check was done on the table's D call, TRBD2. TRBV21-1 is designated a pseudogene. The CDR3 covers 21 residues. The CDR3 DNA sequence: TGTGCCAGCAGCAAATCGATCGTGACTAGCGGACGCCGTGCTAGCACAGATACGCAGTATTTT. Amino acid sequence: CASSKSIVTSGRRASTDTQYF.

The DNA of the CDR3 is TGTGCCAGCAGTTTGGGAGGGTTGTGGACTGAAGCTTTCTTT. Translation: CASSLGGLWTEAFF. The chain has TRBV28 and TRBJ1-1; D remains unclear. CDR3 size: 14 residues. In germline, CDR1 is MDHEN, CDR2 SYDVKM. The V and J ends lost 3 bases and 5 bases respectively, with 13 bases between them.

This clone is a singleton in its sample. The chain recombines TRBV5-1 with TRBJ2-3; TRBD1 agrees at 7 bases. Germline CDR1 reads SGHRS; CDR2 reads YFSETQ. V gave up 4 bases and J gave up 6 bases; unmatched junction bases: 14. The CDR3 length is 16 residues. The CDR3 nucleotides read TGCGCCAGCAGCCCGTCGACAGGGATCGGTTCGGATACGCAGTATTTT. Protein product: CASSPSTGIGSDTQYF.

For this clone: The sample holds other DNA sequences that translate to the same CDR3. The chain links TRBV14 to TRBJ2-1; D uncertain. CDR1 and CDR2 (germline): SGHDN, FVKESK. Trimming shortened V by 4 bases and J by 2 bases, and 12 bases separated the two germline ends. The CDR3 runs to 15 residues. The CDR3 loop reads CASSPLGAAYNEQFF. Written as DNA, the CDR3 is TGTGCCAGCAGCCCCCTTGGAGCTGCCTACAATGAGCAGTTCTTC.

The chain is built from TRBV4-2 and TRBJ2-4; TRBD1 aligns across 8 bases. CDR3 length equals 17 residues. The V gene's germline CDR1 is LGHNA and CDR2 YNFKEQ. V was clipped by 5 bases and J by 3 bases; unmatched bases: 12. The CDR3 DNA is TGTGCCAGCAGCGTAAAGCCAGGGGGCGAGGGCAAAAACATTCAGTACTTC. It translates to CASSVKPGGEGKNIQYF.

With regard to this clone: Other DNA sequences in the same sample also yield this CDR3. This sequence joins TRBV7-9 and TRBJ1-5, with 9 bases lining up with TRBD1. Germline V gives CDR1 SEHNR, CDR2 FQNEAQ (reference sequence). The trim removed 4 bases at V and 4 bases at J, leaving 5 bases unmatched. The CDR3 has 15 amino acids. CDR3 region: CASSSGTGNNQPQHF. The DNA for the CDR3 is TGTGCCAGCAGCTCGGGGACAGGGAATAATCAGCCCCAGCATTTT.

There are a few counts of this clone. This chain links TRBV11-2 with TRBJ1-5; TRBD1 agrees at 7 bases. The ends lost 0 bases at V and 4 bases at J; junction bases unmatched: 3. This CDR3 has 15 amino acids. Germline V gene sequence: CDR1 SGHAT, CDR2 FQNNGV. The DNA for the CDR3 is TGTGCCAGCAGCTTAGATTCAGGGGGTAATCAGCCCCAGCATTTT. Amino acids: CASSLDSGGNQPQHF.

The chain is built from TRBV27 and TRBJ2-7; perhaps TRBD2 as D (6 bases). CDR1 is MNHEY, CDR2 SMNVEV, per germline (reference sequence). This CDR3 has 17 amino acids. The germline V and J ends were trimmed by 5 bases and 0 bases, with 20 bases remaining between them. Here the CDR3 reads CASSPILMGGTSYEQYF. CDR3 nucleotide sequence: TGTGCCAGCAGTCCTATTTTAATGGGGGGAACCTCCTACGAGCAGTACTTC.

The chain couples TRBV7-6 to TRBJ2-1; D is undetermined. This CDR3 spans 13 amino acids. V was cut by 3 bases and J by 6 bases, with 9 bases left in between. Germline V gene sequence: CDR1 SGHVS, CDR2 FNYEAQ. The CDR3 protein is CASSLVLFNEQFF. The DNA of the CDR3 is TGTGCCAGCAGCTTGGTCTTATTCAATGAGCAGTTCTTC.

The chain combines TRBV5-1 with TRBJ2-5; TRBD2 matches at 12 bases. Unmatched junction bases numbered 8, after V lost 0 bases and J lost 2 bases. CDR1 is SGHRS and CDR2 is YFSETQ in the germline V gene. This CDR3 region has 18 residues. For the CDR3, the DNA is TGCGCCAGCAGCTTGGCGACTAGCGGGAGTGGGGGACAAGAGACCCAGTACTTC. It is translated as CASSLATSGSGGQETQYF.

The V and J genes are TRBV19 and TRBJ2-2, with 7 nucleotides matching TRBD2. Germline V lookup: CDR1 LNHDA, CDR2 SQIVND (reference sequence). This CDR3 is 16 amino acids long. The trim removed 5 bases at V and 3 bases at J, leaving 9 bases unmatched. The CDR3 loop is CASSSLTSIYTGELFF. As DNA, the CDR3 is TGTGCCAGTAGTTCATTGACTAGCATATACACCGGGGAGCTGTTTTTT.

This chain uses TRBV29-1 with TRBJ2-5; maybe TRBD1 (5 bases). The CDR3 runs 12 residues. Looked up from germline, CDR1 is SQVTM and CDR2 is ANQGSEA. Between the trimmed V and J ends, which lost 7 bases and 5 bases, there was a span of 14 bases. CDR3 amino acids: CSALPQGETQYF. As DNA, the CDR3 is TGCAGCGCGCTGCCCCAGGGCGAGACCCAGTACTTC.

The genes are TRBV29-1 and TRBJ2-7, with 11 positions matching TRBD1. From germline, CDR1 is SQVTM and CDR2 ANQGSEA. CDR3 size: 14 residues. V gave up 6 bases and J gave up 2 bases; unmatched junction bases: 6. The CDR3 here is CSVSGQGDPYEQYF. CDR3 nucleotides: TGCAGCGTGTCGGGACAGGGGGACCCCTACGAGCAGTACTTC.

The CDR3 is CASSEGGASRHEQFF. CDR3 in DNA: TGTGCCAGCAGTGAAGGGGGGGCGAGTCGCCATGAGCAGTTCTTC. This chain joins TRBV6-1 and TRBJ2-1; possibly TRBD1 or TRBD2 for D (6 bases each). V was clipped by 1 base and J by 8 bases, with 15 bases between them. Germline V gives CDR1 MNHNS, CDR2 SASEGT. CDR3 length: 15 residues.

In DNA form, the CDR3 reads TGTGCCAGCAGCCCGGGACAGACTAGCTTAGCCAAAAACATTCAGTACTTC. Residues: CASSPGQTSLAKNIQYF. The chain uses TRBV7-9 and TRBJ2-4; D may be TRBD1 or TRBD2 (7 bases each). CDR1 is SEHNR, CDR2 FQNEAQ, per germline (reference sequence). V lost 5 bases to trimming and J lost 0 bases, with 17 bases between them. This CDR3 comprises 17 residues.

Comments on this clone: Other DNA sequences in this specimen translate into the identical CDR3. The rearrangement uses TRBV18 and TRBJ2-7; a possible D gene is TRBD1 (6 bases). The CDR3 is 14 residues long. Germline CDR1 KGHSH, CDR2 LQKENI. V gave up 3 bases and J gave up 0 bases, with 9 bases separating them. The CDR3, as DNA: TGTGCCAGCTCACCCGGACAGAGCTCCTACGAGCAGTACTTC. Its protein is CASSPGQSSYEQYF.

This chain connects TRBV15 to TRBJ2-1; 10 positions agree with TRBD2. The V segment lost 3 bases and the J segment 8 bases; nucleotides outside the gene matches: 13. Germline values: CDR1 LNHNV, CDR2 YYDKDF (reference sequence). This CDR3 is 17 amino acids long. The CDR3 loop reads CATSRGSSGSPDDEQFF. The CDR3 nucleotides are TGTGCCACCAGCAGGGGGTCTAGCGGGAGTCCAGACGATGAGCAGTTCTTC.

This chain connects TRBV9 to TRBJ2-6; a weak D match, TRBD1 (5 bases). The CDR3 consists of 16 residues. Trimming removed 2 bases at V and 1 base at J, with 10 bases between. Looked up from germline, CDR1 is SGDLS and CDR2 is YYNGEE. CDR3 protein: CASSVGQRSGANVLTF. CDR3 DNA: TGTGCCAGCAGCGTGGGGCAGAGGTCTGGGGCCAACGTCCTGACTTTC.

Comments on this clone: This CDR3 is also generated by other DNA sequences in the sample. The V gene is TRBV19, the J gene TRBJ1-2; D is unresolved. Germline V gives CDR1 LNHDA, CDR2 SQIVND (reference sequence). The CDR3 length is 14 residues. V was pared by 1 base and J by 4 bases, with 10 bases between. CDR3 sequence (DNA): TGTGCCAGTAGTATAGGCGGGAGTTCCTATGGCTACACCTTC. Translation: CASSIGGSSYGYTF.

The chain links TRBV10-2 to TRBJ2-3; 7 bases agree with TRBD1. V was pared by 5 bases and J by 0 bases, with 11 bases of the junction left unmatched. Per germline, CDR1 WSHSY and CDR2 SAAADI. The CDR3 is 17 amino acids. This chain's CDR3 is CASSLTGDPYSTDTQYF. The CDR3 DNA follows: TGCGCCAGCAGTCTCACAGGGGACCCTTATAGCACAGATACGCAGTATTTT.

V and J are TRBV28 and TRBJ2-5; D perhaps matches TRBD2 (6 bases). V was pared by 5 bases and J by 5 bases, with 12 bases between. Germline CDR1 is MDHEN and CDR2 is SYDVKM. The CDR3 has 13 amino acids. This CDR3 reads CASSRDSGETQYF. The CDR3 DNA reads as TGTGCCAGCAGTAGAGACAGCGGGGAGACCCAGTACTTC.

This sequence joins TRBV30 and TRBJ1-4; D call uncertain. Germline loops: CDR1 GTSNPN, CDR2 SVGIG (reference sequence). V was shortened by 0 bases and J by 3 bases, with 8 bases between the two germline ends. This CDR3 has 14 amino acids. The CDR3 DNA follows: TGTGCCTGGAGTGTACTGGCCTCTAATGAAAAACTGTTTTTT. Protein: CAWSVLASNEKLFF.

The chain couples TRBV6-1 to TRBJ2-5; D not resolved. Germline V gene data show CDR1 as MNHNS and CDR2 as SASEGT. V lost 2 bases and J lost 2, with 6 bases in between. The CDR3 sequence is 13 residues long. The CDR3 reads CASSEFPQETQYF. CDR3 nucleotides: TGTGCCAGCAGTGAATTCCCACAAGAGACCCAGTACTTC.

The chain links TRBV27 to TRBJ2-2; possible D gene TRBD2, 5 bases. The CDR3 is 16 residues long. The V end lost 4 bases, the J end lost 5 bases, and 17 bases lay between the germline ends. In germline, CDR1 is MNHEY, CDR2 SMNVEV (reference sequence). This CDR3 reads CASSSPSRVKTGELFF. CDR3 DNA: TGTGCCAGCAGTTCCCCTTCGAGGGTCAAGACCGGGGAGCTGTTTTTT.

This clone appeared a single time. The same CDR3 also results from other DNA sequences found in this sample. The V gene is TRBV7-8, the J gene TRBJ1-3; no clear D. The length of the CDR3 is 11 residues. The germline V and J ends were trimmed by 1 base and 7 bases, with 2 bases remaining between them. The germline CDR1 and CDR2 sequences are SGHVS and FQNEAQ. The CDR3 protein is CASSLGNTIYF. The CDR3 DNA is TGTGCCAGCAGCTTAGGTAACACCATATATTTT. The full variable domain, with the rest looked up from reference TRBV7-8 and TRBJ1-3, is GAGVSQSPRYKVAKRGQDVALRCDPISGHVSLFWYQQALGQGPEFLTYFQNEAQLDKSGLPSDRFFAERPEGSVSTLKIQRTQQEDSAVYLCASSLGNTIYFGEGSWLTVV.

This clone was observed once. This rearrangement joins TRBV6-6 to TRBJ2-1, with TRBD2 matching over 11 bases. Per germline, CDR1 MNHNY and CDR2 SVGAGI (reference sequence). V gave up 2 bases and J gave up 4 bases; unmatched junction bases: 4. The CDR3 totals 16 residues. The DNA for the CDR3 is TGTGCCAGCAGTTACCACGGGACTAGCGGATACAATGAGCAGTTCTTC. Translation gives CASSYHGTSGYNEQFF.